The 24 T cell receptor beta chains below were found in one sample sequenced in a study of shared clonotypes between healthy human individuals (dated by TCRdb to about 2020). Preparation of the library involved the immunoSEQ multiplex PCR assay. The immuneACCESS repertoire file appears here via TCRdb, limited to in-frame rearrangements. These files lack a portion of the clones; in checked studies, under half of the deficit traces to unresolved V genes, and the cause of the others is not known. The sample contains about 380,000 clones, around 96% of them found a single time. 0.32% of the sample rests with the top ten. Material: memory CD8+ T cells sorted from blood. The cell subset or site label for this specimen denotes: CD45RO+ cells pooled with CCR7-negative TemRA cells. These receptors were taken from a young man in good health.

V gene TRBV25-1 combines with J gene TRBJ2-5, with D possibly matching TRBD2 (6 bases). Looked up from germline, CDR1 is MGHDK and CDR2 is SYGVNS. V dropped 4 bases and J dropped 2 bases, with 14 bases sitting between them. CDR3 length: 15 amino acids. CDR3 region: CASSVLGGLQETQYF. The CDR3 DNA reads TGTGCCAGCAGTGTCTTGGGGGGACTGCAAGAGACCCAGTACTTC.

The V gene is TRBV6-5, the J gene TRBJ2-7, with 12 bases matching TRBD2. Germline assignment: CDR1 MNHEY and CDR2 SVGAGI. The length of the CDR3 is 14 residues. V gave up 6 bases and J gave up 6 bases; unmatched junction bases: 6. In DNA, the CDR3 is TGTGCCAGCAGGCGGGGACTAGCGGGCTCCGAGCAGTACTTC. It is translated as CASRRGLAGSEQYF.

The CDR3 DNA sequence: TGTGCCAGCAGTCCCGGGCCTACGTCCTACGAGCAGTACTTC. As protein: CASSPGPTSYEQYF. The chain employs TRBV6-1 and TRBJ2-7; D not certain. Trimming removed 5 bases at V and 1 base at J, with 12 bases between. This CDR3 is built from 14 residues. CDR1 is MNHNS and CDR2 is SASEGT in the germline V gene.

The chain couples TRBV6-4 to TRBJ2-5; TRBD1 matches at 7 bases. Germline V lookup: CDR1 MRHNA, CDR2 SNTAGT. Trimming at V came to 4 bases and at J to 4 bases, leaving 6 bases not matched to a gene. The CDR3 spans 14 residues. The chain's CDR3 is CASSAAAGGETQYF. DNA of the CDR3: TGTGCCAGCAGTGCGGCGGCAGGGGGAGAGACCCAGTACTTC.

This chain connects TRBV7-3 to TRBJ1-3; tentative D call: TRBD1 (6 bases). CDR3 length equals 15 residues. Germline values: CDR1 SGHTA, CDR2 FQGTGA. The V end was cut by 6 bases, the J end by 1 base, with 13 bases between. The DNA for the CDR3 is TGTGCCAGCAGTGCAGAAGGGGGGTCTGGAAACACCATATATTTT. This gives the protein CASSAEGGSGNTIYF.

This sequence joins TRBV7-3 and TRBJ2-2; TRBD2 aligns across 11 bases. Per germline, CDR1 SGHTA and CDR2 FQGTGA. Trimming cost V 1 base and J 4 bases; bases outside gene matches: 2. The CDR3 spans 16 residues. CDR3 DNA: TGTGCCAGCAGCTTAAAGGGACTAGCGGCCACCGGGGAGCTGTTTTTT. Translation gives CASSLKGLAATGELFF.

The rearrangement uses TRBV4-2 and TRBJ2-2; TRBD1 matches 8 bases. CDR1 and CDR2 from the germline V gene are LGHNA and YNFKEQ. With V trimmed by 2 bases and J by 4 bases, 6 bases remained unmatched. CDR3 length equals 16 residues. The CDR3 nucleotides are TGTGCCAGCAGCCAAAGAACCACAGGGGGCACCGGGGAGCTGTTTTTT. It is translated as CASSQRTTGGTGELFF.

This sequence joins TRBV28 and TRBJ1-2, with 7 bases that match TRBD1. This CDR3 spans 15 amino acids. Trimming cost V 3 bases and J 4 bases; bases outside gene matches: 8. Looked up from germline, CDR1 is MDHEN and CDR2 is SYDVKM. As DNA, the CDR3 is TGTGCCAGCAGTTTGCCGGACAGGAGCGGCTATGGCTACACCTTC. Translating gives CASSLPDRSGYGYTF.

The chain recombines TRBV7-3 with TRBJ1-5; D not resolved. Germline V gene sequence: CDR1 SGHTA, CDR2 FQGTGA. The CDR3 runs to 16 residues. Trimming left V 1 base short and J 6 bases short, with 16 bases between. The CDR3 sequence is CASSLIPRHLGQPQHF. The CDR3 nucleotides read TGTGCCAGCAGCTTAATTCCCAGACACTTGGGTCAGCCCCAGCATTTT.

V is TRBV7-9 and J is TRBJ2-5, with TRBD2 identical over 9 bases. The CDR3 loop spans 16 amino acids. Germline-derived CDR1 and CDR2 are SEHNR and FQNEAQ (reference sequence). With 4 bases clipped from V and 4 bases from J, the junction kept 10 bases outside the gene matches. DNA of the CDR3: TGTGCCAGCAGCTCCCACGGGGGACTAGCTTCAGAGACCCAGTACTTC. Translated, it gives CASSSHGGLASETQYF.

V gene TRBV28 combines with J gene TRBJ1-2; unclear D gene. The V gene lost 1 base and the J gene lost 4 bases, with 7 bases spanning the gap. The germline V gene has CDR1 MDHEN and CDR2 SYDVKM. There are 13 residues in the CDR3. In DNA form, the CDR3 reads TGTGCCAGCAGTTTATCGCCAGTCTATGGCTACACCTTC. Its translation: CASSLSPVYGYTF.

The J gene is TRBJ1-3, the V gene TRBV28, with 9 nucleotides matching TRBD1. Germline V gene data show CDR1 as MDHEN and CDR2 as SYDVKM. The V gene end was trimmed by 7 bases and the J gene end by 10 bases; junction bases not matched to a gene: 14. The CDR3 sequence is 15 residues long. The CDR3 reads CASNPTGGVVGTIYF. CDR3 sequence (DNA): TGTGCCAGCAACCCGACAGGGGGAGTGGTGGGGACCATATATTTT. Supplemented by reference TRBV28 and TRBJ1-3, the full variable domain reads DVKVTQSSRYLVKRTGEKVFLECVQDMDHENMFWYRQDPGLGLRLIYFSYDVKMKEKGDIPEGYSVSREKKERFSLILESASTNQTSMYLCASNPTGGVVGTIYFGEGSWLTVV.

The rearrangement links TRBV10-3 to TRBJ2-7; 11 bases fit TRBD1. This CDR3 contains 14 residues. Looked up from germline, CDR1 is ENHRY and CDR2 is SYGVKD. After removal of 10 bases from V and 4 bases from J, the junction contained 9 bases not matched to a gene. DNA for the CDR3: TGTGCCACTCGGGACAGGGGGAACCTTTACGAGCAGTACTTC. It encodes CATRDRGNLYEQYF.

This chain joins TRBV19 and TRBJ2-7, with TRBD2 identical over 7 bases. This CDR3 comprises 15 residues. Germline CDR1 is LNHDA and CDR2 is SQIVND (reference sequence). V dropped 6 bases and J dropped 0; count of bases not matched to a gene: 8. CDR3 loop: CASSEGGPLSYEQYF. The DNA of the CDR3 is TGTGCCAGTAGCGAGGGAGGGCCCCTCTCCTACGAGCAGTACTTC. The full variable domain, rest sourced from reference TRBV19 and TRBJ2-7, is DGGITQSPKYLFRKEGQNVTLSCEQNLNHDAMYWYRQDPGQGLRLIYYSQIVNDFQKGDIAEGYSVSREKKESFPLTVTSAQKNPTAFYLCASSEGGPLSYEQYFGPGTRLTVT.

The CDR3 reads CASSRQGAGQPQHF. DNA for the CDR3: TGTGCCAGCAGTAGACAGGGGGCGGGACAGCCCCAGCATTTT. The chain combines TRBV6-1 with TRBJ1-5; 10 bases match TRBD1. Germline trimming cut 5 bases from V and 7 bases from J; bases unmatched to any gene: 5. The CDR3 is made up of 14 amino acids. Germline V lookup: CDR1 MNHNS, CDR2 SASEGT.

J is TRBJ2-7 and V is TRBV7-8; D possibly corresponds to TRBD1 (6 bases). This CDR3 is built from 17 residues. Trimming took off 5 bases at V and 0 bases at J, with 20 bases between the two ends. From germline, CDR1 is SGHVS and CDR2 FQNEAQ. CDR3 sequence: CASSLRTASLSSYEQYF. The DNA of the CDR3 is TGTGCCAGCAGCCTTCGGACAGCTAGCCTGAGCTCCTACGAGCAGTACTTC.

The chain recombines TRBV19 with TRBJ2-1, with TRBD2 matching over 10 bases. CDR1 LNHDA and CDR2 SQIVND come from the germline V gene (reference sequence). Trimming removed 5 bases from V and 4 bases from J; junction bases left unmatched: 8. CDR3 length: 16 amino acids. The CDR3 nucleotides read TGTGCCAGTAGTCCAAATAGCGGGAGGATTTACAATGAGCAGTTCTTC. This codes for CASSPNSGRIYNEQFF.

The chain joins TRBV5-1 to TRBJ2-7; D might be TRBD1 (6 bases). Germline V gene sequence: CDR1 SGHRS, CDR2 YFSETQ. V lost 1 base and J lost 1, with 12 bases in between. The CDR3 runs 15 residues. CDR3 sequence: CASSLKDSPSYEQYF. CDR3 DNA: TGCGCCAGCAGCTTGAAGGACAGTCCATCCTACGAGCAGTACTTC.

The chain carries TRBV27 and TRBJ2-3; 7 bases match TRBD1. Looked up from germline, CDR1 is MNHEY and CDR2 is SMNVEV (reference sequence). This CDR3 contains 15 residues. J was trimmed by 0 bases and V by 5 bases; bases with no gene match: 5. Here the CDR3 reads CASSPDRPSTDTQYF. Written as DNA, the CDR3 is TGTGCCAGCAGTCCGGACAGGCCTAGCACAGATACGCAGTATTTT.

The chain joins TRBV20-1 to TRBJ2-3; no reliable D call. The V end lost 5 bases, the J end lost 6 bases, and 9 bases lay between the germline ends. Per germline, CDR1 DFQATT and CDR2 SNEGSKA (reference sequence). This CDR3 region has 11 residues. The CDR3 DNA sequence: TGCAGTGCTTCCTATCTTGATACGCAGTATTTT. It is translated as CSASYLDTQYF.

This clone occurred once. This chain uses TRBV19 with TRBJ2-3, with D perhaps matching TRBD2 (6 bases). Germline lookup yields CDR1 LNHDA and CDR2 SQIVND (reference sequence). V lost 4 bases and J 0 bases, leaving 14 bases between the germline ends. The CDR3 runs 16 residues. Here the CDR3 reads CASSRGTGVSTDTQYF. DNA for the CDR3: TGTGCCAGTAGTAGGGGCACGGGGGTAAGCACAGATACGCAGTATTTT.

This rearrangement joins TRBV7-9 to TRBJ2-5; a possible D gene is TRBD1 (6 bases). Germline-derived CDR1 and CDR2 are SEHNR and FQNEAQ (reference sequence). Trimming stripped 4 bases from V and 7 bases from J, with 19 bases between. This CDR3 has 15 amino acids. The CDR3 region has the DNA TGTGCCAGCAGCTATTCACTCAGGACAGAAGGGACCCAGTACTTC. Protein sequence: CASSYSLRTEGTQYF.

The rearrangement joins TRBV4-1 to TRBJ2-5, with 7 bases identical to TRBD1. Germline V CDR1 and CDR2: MGHRA, YSYEKL. V gave up 0 bases and J gave up 4 bases; unmatched junction bases: 5. The CDR3 covers 15 residues. The CDR3: CASSQEGSGGETQYF. The CDR3 DNA sequence: TGCGCCAGCAGCCAAGAAGGGTCAGGGGGAGAGACCCAGTACTTC.

V gene TRBV9 combines with J gene TRBJ1-5; D not resolved. V was cut by 0 bases and J by 1 base, with 8 bases left in between. The germline V gene has CDR1 SGDLS and CDR2 YYNGEE. This CDR3 spans 15 amino acids. The CDR3 loop is CASSVAPESNQPQHF. The CDR3 nucleotides read TGTGCCAGCAGCGTAGCCCCAGAAAGCAATCAGCCCCAGCATTTT.